Listed here is a single T cell receptor beta chain. Its antigen is as yet unknown. 5' RACE that incorporated UMI labels was used to prepare the TRB cDNA libraries. TCRdb derives one entry per CDR3 protein from the 5' RACE reads, leaving out DNA. This repertoire includes 120,000 to 150,000 distinct CDR3 sequences. The sample belongs to a study of CXCR3-negative and CXCR3-positive naive CD8 T cells. Overall study results and limits: More hydrophobic TRB CDR3s were found in CXCR3-positive naive cells than in CXCR3-negative naive cells.

Germline values: CDR1 SGHRS, CDR2 YFSETQ. This CDR3 has 16 residues. The clonotype originates from a human donor in good health. Some clones in this sample may be carry-over from other donors' samples. Sequencing input: naive CXCR3+ CD8+ T cells from blood. Subset noted: CD45RO-CCR7+CD27+CD95- naive CD8+ T cells expressing CXCR3 (TNR3+). The chain uses TRBV5-1 and TRBJ2-3; TCRdb designates TRBD1, a call that cannot be tested without DNA. CDR3 sequence reads: CASRRTGGAATDTQYF.